This T cell receptor (beta chain) derives from a study of blood T cell repertoires in COVID-19. About the study: COVID-19 samples, acute and convalescent, were from the United States, Italy and Spain. T cells, B-cell-depleted T cells, or PBMCs provided the cDNA or gDNA that served as material.

Original analysis: How many nucleated cells were present was estimated from reference gene primer amplification. Assay used: immunoSEQ multiplex PCR; TCRdb lists only in-frame clones, some missing. The V and J calls and clone size come from that table; D and trimming were worked out from the DNA. The data hold 100,000 to 120,000 clones, with about two thirds observed a single time. Looked up from germline, CDR1 is LGHNT and CDR2 is FRNRAP. V was shortened by 3 bases and J by 0 bases, with 17 bases between the two germline ends. The CDR3 covers 17 residues. The sequenced sample consisted of peripheral blood. This receptor was identified in a woman between 40 and 55 years old with acute or convalescent COVID-19. The rearrangement uses TRBV12-5 and TRBJ2-5; D might be TRBD2 (6 bases). This CDR3 is CASGLPSGGIYQETQYF. The CDR3 nucleotides are TGTGCTAGTGGTTTACCGAGTGGCGGGATTTACCAAGAGACCCAGTACTTC.